The 28 T cell receptor beta chains given below trace back to one sample, sequenced in a study of identical twins listed by TCRdb under 2016. The library came from 5' RACE. TCRdb lists the instrument as Illumina HiSeq 2000. TCRdb itself trimmed the public reads at Q25 with fastp, ran MiXCR and retained productive beta chains. Merged by CDR3 protein, the rows form single entries marked with the most common genes and DNA. This sample has around 690,000 distinct CDR3 sequences in its table, and 21% of those were observed once. The top ten hold over 4% of the sample. These data are also associated with another study on T cells expressing NK-cell markers.

The specimen sequenced was PBMCs. Every receptor here comes from a woman aged 18-29 years in good health.

The V gene is TRBV5-6, the J gene TRBJ2-2; D possibly corresponds to TRBD1 (6 bases). Germline-derived CDR1 and CDR2 are SGHDT and YYEEEE. The CDR3 has 12 amino acids. V lost 4 bases to trimming and J lost 9 bases, with 10 bases between them. The CDR3 sequence is CASSRTGRELFF. The DNA of the CDR3 is TGTGCCAGCAGCCGAACAGGGAGGGAGCTGTTTTTT.

This clonotype occurred many times. The CDR3 nucleotides are TGTGCCAGCAGTTACTCGGTATCGGATACGCAGTATTTT. This encodes CASSYSVSDTQYF. This chain uses TRBV6-5 with TRBJ2-3; D gene unclear. With 0 bases removed from V and 6 bases from J, the gap between germline ends came to 7 bases. This CDR3 has 13 amino acids. From germline, CDR1 is MNHEY and CDR2 SVGAGI.

The chain is built from TRBV20-1 and TRBJ2-3; TRBD2 aligns across 11 bases. Germline CDR1 reads DFQATT; CDR2 reads SNEGSKA (reference sequence). The CDR3 is 14 amino acids. V dropped 4 bases and J dropped 5; count of bases not matched to a gene: 5. DNA of the CDR3: TGCAGTGCTAAACTAGCGGGAGTTAGAGATACGCAGTATTTT. Its translation is CSAKLAGVRDTQYF.

This clonotype was found a few times. The V call is TRBV10-3, the J call TRBJ1-2; a weak D match, TRBD1 (6 bases). Germline loops: CDR1 ENHRY, CDR2 SYGVKD. The CDR3 contains 13 residues. Trimming stripped 6 bases from V and 6 bases from J, with 14 bases between. The CDR3 reads CAISPGTQDGYTF. The CDR3, as DNA: TGTGCCATCAGCCCCGGGACACAAGATGGCTACACCTTC.

The chain carries TRBV6-1 and TRBJ1-6; D is uncertain. The CDR3 is made up of 14 amino acids. V lost 6 bases to trimming and J lost 14 bases, with 20 bases between them. CDR1 MNHNS and CDR2 SASEGT come from the germline V gene. The CDR3 coding sequence is TGTGCCAGCAGCCCAGGTGGTCTGGGAAGCACCCTCCACTTT. Its protein is CASSPGGLGSTLHF.

In this sample, this clonotype turned up a few times. The chain uses TRBV12-3 or TRBV12-4 and TRBJ2-7, with 9 bases that match TRBD2. There are 16 residues in the CDR3. The V gene end was trimmed by 0 bases and the J gene end by 2 bases; junction bases not matched to a gene: 5. The CDR3 DNA follows: TGTGCCAGCAGTTTAGCTCTAGCGGGAATCGCCTACGAGCAGTACTTC. It codes for CASSLALAGIAYEQYF.

This clonotype was seen only a few times. The rearrangement uses TRBV14 and TRBJ2-1, with TRBD2 as a possible D gene (6 bases). The CDR3 totals 15 residues. Germline-derived CDR1 and CDR2 are SGHDN and FVKESK. Trimming left V 4 bases short and J 14 bases short, with 24 bases between. CDR3 coding DNA: TGTGCCAGCAGCCCGCCGGGACTCCTCGTAGTCCCAAAGTTCTTC. This sequence encodes CASSPPGLLVVPKFF.

The chain uses TRBV5-1 and TRBJ2-7; D is possibly TRBD1 (7 bases). Trimming left V 6 bases short and J 0 bases short, with 16 bases between. The CDR3 totals 15 residues. From germline, CDR1 is SGHRS and CDR2 YFSETQ. The CDR3 loop reads CASNPGQGGSYEQYF. CDR3 sequence (DNA): TGCGCCAGCAACCCGGGGCAGGGGGGCTCCTACGAGCAGTACTTC.

Ten or more counts support this clonotype. The chain recombines TRBV20-1 with TRBJ1-2, with a possible D match to TRBD1 (5 bases). The germline CDR1 and CDR2 sequences are DFQATT and SNEGSKA (reference sequence). This CDR3 has 18 residues. V lost 0 bases, J lost 0 bases, and 20 bases lay in between. The CDR3 region has the DNA TGCAGTGCTAGAGAAACGGTCGGGGCGGCACTTGCTAACTATGGCTACACCTTC. Protein: CSARETVGAALANYGYTF.

This clonotype was picked up many times. This sequence joins TRBV5-1 and TRBJ2-3; 11 nucleotides match TRBD2. Germline V gene lookup returns CDR1 SGHRS and CDR2 YFSETQ. This CDR3 contains 15 residues. After removal of 5 bases from V and 1 base from J, the junction contained 3 bases not matched to a gene. The chain's CDR3 is CASRKLAGGTDTQYF. CDR3 nucleotide sequence: TGCGCCAGCAGAAAACTAGCGGGAGGCACAGATACGCAGTATTTT.

This clonotype was detected a few times. This chain uses TRBV5-1 with TRBJ2-5; tentatively, D is TRBD2 (6 bases). V lost 7 bases and J 7 bases, leaving 20 bases between the germline ends. The germline CDR1 and CDR2 sequences are SGHRS and YFSETQ. This CDR3 is 14 amino acids long. The CDR3 nucleotides are TGCGCCAGCTCACGGGACTCCTACGAAGGGACCCAGTACTTC. This sequence encodes CASSRDSYEGTQYF. The full variable domain, with the rest looked up from reference TRBV5-1 and TRBJ2-5, is KAGVTQTPRYLIKTRGQQVTLSCSPISGHRSVSWYQQTPGQGLQFLFEYFSETQRNKGNFPGRFSGRQFSNSRSEMNVSTLELGDSALYLCASSRDSYEGTQYFGPGTRLLVL.

This clonotype was seen a few times. This chain connects TRBV20-1 to TRBJ2-7, with a weak D call TRBD1 (5 bases). The CDR3 loop spans 14 amino acids. Germline CDR1 reads DFQATT; CDR2 reads SNEGSKA (reference sequence). V was cut by 2 bases and J by 7 bases, with 18 bases left in between. For the CDR3, the DNA is TGCAGTGCTAGATCGACCGCCCTGAAGGGGGAGCAGTACTTC. As protein: CSARSTALKGEQYF.

Many counts were recorded for this clonotype. V gene TRBV20-1 combines with J gene TRBJ2-5, with D unresolved. Germline CDR1 DFQATT, CDR2 SNEGSKA (reference sequence). V lost 3 bases, J lost 2 bases, and 13 bases lay in between. This CDR3 is built from 14 residues. CDR3 sequence reads: CSASGRLGQETQYF. The CDR3 DNA reads as TGCAGTGCTAGCGGCAGGTTGGGACAAGAGACCCAGTACTTC.

This clonotype occurred a few times. J is TRBJ1-2 and V is TRBV20-1, with 7 bases matching TRBD1. This CDR3 is built from 13 residues. Germline assignment: CDR1 DFQATT and CDR2 SNEGSKA (reference sequence). The trim removed 6 bases at V and 5 bases at J, leaving 9 bases unmatched. The CDR3 nucleotides are TGCAGTGCCCAGGGGGGCGAATGGTATGGCTACACCTTC. Amino acid sequence: CSAQGGEWYGYTF.

The chain links TRBV10-3 to TRBJ2-7, with 9 bases that match TRBD1. The CDR3 sequence is 15 residues long. Germline-derived CDR1 and CDR2 are ENHRY and SYGVKD. With 4 bases clipped from V and 2 bases from J, the junction kept 6 bases outside the gene matches. In DNA, the CDR3 is TGTGCCATCAGTGTCCCGGGACAGGGTGCCTACGAGCAGTACTTC. Protein: CAISVPGQGAYEQYF.

This chain links TRBV20-1 with TRBJ2-1; 9 bases agree with TRBD2. Germline lookup yields CDR1 DFQATT and CDR2 SNEGSKA (reference sequence). The CDR3 contains 15 residues. J lost 6 bases, V lost 5 bases, and 11 bases had no gene match. CDR3 residues: CSAPRLAALSNEQFF. In nucleotides, the CDR3 is TGCAGTGCTCCCAGACTAGCGGCGCTTTCCAATGAGCAGTTCTTC.

V gene TRBV6-1 combines with J gene TRBJ2-1; 10 nucleotides line up with TRBD2. CDR1 MNHNS and CDR2 SASEGT come from the germline V gene. This CDR3 has 16 residues. With 8 bases clipped from V and 6 bases from J, the junction kept 13 bases outside the gene matches. Here the CDR3 reads CASSGQSGRDGNEQFF. The DNA for the CDR3 is TGTGCCAGCTCAGGTCAAAGCGGGAGGGACGGCAATGAGCAGTTCTTC.

This clonotype was detected ten times or more. The chain is built from TRBV7-2 and TRBJ2-1; the match to TRBD2 covers 10 bases. Germline lookup yields CDR1 SGHTA and CDR2 FQGNSA. CDR3 length: 15 amino acids. V lost 2 bases to trimming and J lost 7 bases; unmatched junction nucleotides: 5. The CDR3 sequence is CASSLKSSGRNEQFF. The CDR3 coding sequence is TGTGCCAGCAGCTTAAAGTCTAGCGGGAGAAATGAGCAGTTCTTC. The complete variable domain, with remaining parts taken from reference TRBV7-2 and TRBJ2-1, reads GAGVSQSPSNKVTEKGKDVELRCDPISGHTALYWYRQSLGQGLEFLIYFQGNSAPDKSGLPSDRFSAERTGGSVSTLTIQRTQQEDSAVYLCASSLKSSGRNEQFFGPGTRLTVL.

Ten or more counts support this clonotype. The rearrangement joins TRBV20-1 to TRBJ1-6; 7 bases fit TRBD1. This CDR3 spans 13 amino acids. V lost 5 bases and J lost 6; bases outside the gene matches: 4. Germline V gene data show CDR1 as DFQATT and CDR2 as SNEGSKA (reference sequence). The CDR3 loop is CSAPGQTNSPLHF. In nucleotides, the CDR3 is TGCAGTGCTCCGGGACAGACTAATTCACCCCTCCACTTT.

This clonotype was picked up a small number of times. V usage is TRBV18 and J usage is TRBJ2-7; a weak D match, TRBD1 (6 bases). Germline V gene data show CDR1 as KGHSH and CDR2 as LQKENI. The ends were cut back, 3 bases at V and 4 bases at J, with 13 bases in the middle. The CDR3 has 14 amino acids. In nucleotides, the CDR3 is TGTGCCAGCTCACCCCAAAGGGACAAGTACGAGCAGTACTTC. Its protein product is CASSPQRDKYEQYF.

Only one count was recorded for this clonotype. This rearrangement joins TRBV3-1 to TRBJ2-1, with D uncertain. Germline values: CDR1 LGHDT, CDR2 YNNKEL (reference sequence). The CDR3 has 15 residues. Trimming took off 7 bases at V and 0 bases at J, with 13 bases between the two ends. CDR3 DNA sequence: TGTGCCAGCACCCCGGATTGGAGCTCCTACAATGAGCAGTTCTTC. Protein product: CASTPDWSSYNEQFF.

The J gene is TRBJ2-3, the V gene TRBV2; no clear D. There are 14 residues in the CDR3. V was pared by 0 bases and J by 2 bases, with 6 bases between. Germline V gene data show CDR1 as SNHLY and CDR2 as FYNNEI. CDR3 loop: CASSEAVNTDTQYF. The CDR3 DNA reads TGTGCCAGCAGTGAAGCGGTTAACACAGATACGCAGTATTTT.

The chain links TRBV5-5 to TRBJ2-7; TRBD2 aligns across 14 bases. Germline lookup yields CDR1 SGHKS and CDR2 YYEKEE (reference sequence). The CDR3 totals 17 residues. Unmatched junction bases numbered 6, after V lost 4 bases and J lost 0 bases. The CDR3 nucleotides read TGTGCCAGCAGCCTGACTAGCGGGGGGGTCAGCTCCTACGAGCAGTACTTC. This sequence encodes CASSLTSGGVSSYEQYF.

This clonotype was seen a handful of times. The rearrangement uses TRBV7-6 and TRBJ2-7, with D unresolved. V dropped 5 bases and J dropped 2 bases, with 13 bases sitting between them. Germline CDR1 SGHVS, CDR2 FNYEAQ. The CDR3 loop spans 14 amino acids. For the CDR3, the DNA is TGTGCCAGCAGCCAAGGTCTACTTGCCTACGAGCAGTACTTC. This codes for CASSQGLLAYEQYF. Filled out from reference TRBV7-6 and TRBJ2-7, the complete variable domain reads GAGVSQSPRYKVTKRGQDVALRCDPISGHVSLYWYRQALGQGPEFLTYFNYEAQQDKSGLPNDRFSAERPEGSISTLTIQRTEQRDSAMYRCASSQGLLAYEQYFGPGTRLTVT.

This clonotype came up a few times. The chain is built from TRBV9 and TRBJ1-3; D not certain. Germline values: CDR1 SGDLS, CDR2 YYNGEE. V gave up 4 bases and J gave up 4 bases, with 15 bases separating them. There are 15 residues in the CDR3. For the CDR3, the DNA is TGTGCCAGCAGCCCCAGAACCATGGTGGGAAACACCATATATTTT. Amino acid sequence: CASSPRTMVGNTIYF.

This rearrangement joins TRBV7-9 to TRBJ2-1; D is uncertain. V was clipped by 5 bases and J by 10 bases, with 12 bases between them. The CDR3 extends over 12 amino acids. Germline-derived CDR1 and CDR2 are SEHNR and FQNEAQ (reference sequence). DNA for the CDR3: TGTGCCAGCAGCCCTTCGGCGGCAGAGCAGTTCTTC. This translates into CASSPSAAEQFF.

This rearrangement joins TRBV7-6 to TRBJ2-3; TRBD2 is a possible D gene (6 bases). V was shortened by 4 bases and J by 2 bases, with 19 bases between the two germline ends. The length of the CDR3 is 17 residues. Germline lookup yields CDR1 SGHVS and CDR2 FNYEAQ. DNA of the CDR3: TGTGCCAGCAGCTCGTCCCCGGGACTCCCGGCCACAGATACGCAGTATTTT. Translating gives CASSSSPGLPATDTQYF.

The chain uses TRBV6-1 and TRBJ2-2, with D possibly being TRBD1 (6 bases). Trimming cost V 6 bases and J 4 bases, with 15 bases left between them. Germline V gene lookup returns CDR1 MNHNS and CDR2 SASEGT. The CDR3 runs 15 residues. The CDR3 spells CASSSAGVGTGELFF. CDR3 in DNA: TGTGCCAGCAGCTCCGCAGGGGTTGGCACCGGGGAGCTGTTTTTT.